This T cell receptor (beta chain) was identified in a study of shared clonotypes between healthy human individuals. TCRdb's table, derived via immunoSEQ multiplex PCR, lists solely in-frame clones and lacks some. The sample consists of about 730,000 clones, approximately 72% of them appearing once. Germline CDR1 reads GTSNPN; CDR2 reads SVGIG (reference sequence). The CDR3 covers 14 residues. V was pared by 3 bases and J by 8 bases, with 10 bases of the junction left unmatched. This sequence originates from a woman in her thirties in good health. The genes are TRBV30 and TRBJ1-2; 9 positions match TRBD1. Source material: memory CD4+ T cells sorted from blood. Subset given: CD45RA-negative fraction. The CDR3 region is CAWSPQGASGGYTF. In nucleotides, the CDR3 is TGTGCCTGGAGCCCACAGGGGGCCTCGGGCGGCTACACCTTC.